Reported below is one T cell receptor (beta chain). Antigen specificity is unknown. This sample was included in a study of beta chain features in type 1 diabetes. Study-wide results and caveats: Shortening of TCRB CDR3s, moderate but significant, appeared in all four CD4+ subsets of Type 1 diabetes patients.

Every donor provided one heparinised blood draw, which averaged about 110 mL. Each of the CD4+ naive, central memory, regulatory and stem cell-like memory populations was sorted via CD45RO/CCR7/CD25/CD127/CD95/CD27. The sequenced template was cDNA made from the entire isolated RNA. Only in-frame clones appear in the TCRdb table, and some are missing; sequencing was by immunoSEQ multiplex PCR. The profile covers about 28,000 clones, with about 65% appearing a single time and about 2.4% taken by the ten largest. Germline lookup yields CDR1 SGHTA and CDR2 FQGNSA. The CDR3 is made up of 16 amino acids. Trimming cost V 1 base and J 7 bases; bases outside gene matches: 8.

Sequenced: Tregs from blood. The chain carries TRBV7-2 and TRBJ2-1; 9 nucleotides align to TRBD2. The clonotype was recovered from a woman younger than 45 with type 1 diabetes. The chain's CDR3 is CASSLGGSGRWNEQFF. The CDR3 nucleotides are TGTGCCAGCAGCTTAGGCGGTAGCGGGAGATGGAATGAGCAGTTCTTC.